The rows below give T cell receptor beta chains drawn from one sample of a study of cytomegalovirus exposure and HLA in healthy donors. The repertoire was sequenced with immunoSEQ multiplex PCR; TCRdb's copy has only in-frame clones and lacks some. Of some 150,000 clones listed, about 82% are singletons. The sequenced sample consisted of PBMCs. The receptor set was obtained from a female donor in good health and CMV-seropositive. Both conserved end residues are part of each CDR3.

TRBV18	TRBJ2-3	CASSPSPGVDTDTQYF
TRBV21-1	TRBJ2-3	CASSKRSWASDTQYF
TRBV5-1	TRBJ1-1	CASSLRDTLNTEAFF
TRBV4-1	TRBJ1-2	CASSQVGTGGDYGYTF
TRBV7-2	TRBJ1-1	CASSLVPGDTEAFF
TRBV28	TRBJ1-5	CASSLSSPGNQPQHF
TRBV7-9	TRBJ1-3	CSSSLEPGAGNTIYF
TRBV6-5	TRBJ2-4	CASSQQGAKNIQYF
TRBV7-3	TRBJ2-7	CASSLKVGGGVGSYEQYF
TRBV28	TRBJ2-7	CASSLNLRGQYF
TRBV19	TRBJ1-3	CASSLQGSGNTIYF
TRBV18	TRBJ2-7	CASSPVWQGKGEQYF
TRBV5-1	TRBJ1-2	CASSWKDREDGYTF
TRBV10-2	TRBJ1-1	CASRERAEAFF
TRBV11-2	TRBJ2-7	CASSSGRSSGTYEQYF
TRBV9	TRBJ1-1	CASSPGTFNTEAFF